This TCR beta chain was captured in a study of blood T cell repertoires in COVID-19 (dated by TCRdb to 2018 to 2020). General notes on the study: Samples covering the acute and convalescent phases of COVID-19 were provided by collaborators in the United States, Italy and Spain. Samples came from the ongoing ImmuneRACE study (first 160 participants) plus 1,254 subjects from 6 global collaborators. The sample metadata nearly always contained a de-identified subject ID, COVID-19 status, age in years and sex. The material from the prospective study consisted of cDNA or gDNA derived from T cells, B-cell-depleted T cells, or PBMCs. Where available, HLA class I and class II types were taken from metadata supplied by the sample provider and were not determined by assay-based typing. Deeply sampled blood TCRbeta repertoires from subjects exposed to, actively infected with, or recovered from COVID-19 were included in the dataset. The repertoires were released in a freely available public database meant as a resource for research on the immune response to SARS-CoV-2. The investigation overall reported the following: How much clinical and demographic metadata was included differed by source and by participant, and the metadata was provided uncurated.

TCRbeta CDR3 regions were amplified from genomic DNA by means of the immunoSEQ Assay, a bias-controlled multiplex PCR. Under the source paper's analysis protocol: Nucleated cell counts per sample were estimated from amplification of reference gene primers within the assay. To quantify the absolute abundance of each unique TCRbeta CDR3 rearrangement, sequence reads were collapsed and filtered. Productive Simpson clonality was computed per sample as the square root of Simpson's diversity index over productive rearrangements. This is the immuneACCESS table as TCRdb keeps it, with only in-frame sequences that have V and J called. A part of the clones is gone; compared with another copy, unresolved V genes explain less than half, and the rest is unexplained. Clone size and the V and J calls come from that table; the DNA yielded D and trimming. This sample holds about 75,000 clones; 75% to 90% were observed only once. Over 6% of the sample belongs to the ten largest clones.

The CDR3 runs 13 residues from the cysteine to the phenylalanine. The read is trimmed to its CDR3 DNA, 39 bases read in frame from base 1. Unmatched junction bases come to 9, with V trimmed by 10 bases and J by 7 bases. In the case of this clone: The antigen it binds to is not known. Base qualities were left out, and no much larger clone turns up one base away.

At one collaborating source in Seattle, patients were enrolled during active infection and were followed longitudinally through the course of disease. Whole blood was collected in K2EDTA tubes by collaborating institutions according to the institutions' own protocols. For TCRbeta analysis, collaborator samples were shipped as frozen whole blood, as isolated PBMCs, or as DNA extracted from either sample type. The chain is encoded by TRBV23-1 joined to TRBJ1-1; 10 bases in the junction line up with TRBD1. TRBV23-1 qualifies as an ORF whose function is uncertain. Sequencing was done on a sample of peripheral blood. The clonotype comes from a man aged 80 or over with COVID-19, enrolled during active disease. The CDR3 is CAIPRDRGSEAFF. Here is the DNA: TGCGCCATCCCCCGGGACAGGGGAAGTGAAGCTTTCTTT.